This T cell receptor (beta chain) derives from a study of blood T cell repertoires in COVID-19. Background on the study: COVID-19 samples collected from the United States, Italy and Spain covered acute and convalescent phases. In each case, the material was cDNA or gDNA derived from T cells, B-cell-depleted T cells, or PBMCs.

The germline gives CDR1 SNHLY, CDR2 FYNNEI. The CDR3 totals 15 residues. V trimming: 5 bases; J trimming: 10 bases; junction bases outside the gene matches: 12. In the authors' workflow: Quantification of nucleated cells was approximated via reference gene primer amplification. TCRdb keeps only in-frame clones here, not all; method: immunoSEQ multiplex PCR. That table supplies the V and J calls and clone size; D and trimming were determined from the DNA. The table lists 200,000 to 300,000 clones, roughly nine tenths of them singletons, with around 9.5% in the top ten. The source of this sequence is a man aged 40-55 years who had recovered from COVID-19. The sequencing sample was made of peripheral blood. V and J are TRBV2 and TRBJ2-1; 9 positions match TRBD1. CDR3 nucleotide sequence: TGTGCCAGCAGTTTTACAACAGGGACAGGGCGCGAGCAGTTCTTC. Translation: CASSFTTGTGREQFF.